The clone carrying this TCR beta chain came up once. Its antigen is unidentified. This record comes from a study of cytotoxic CD8 clonotypes in ibrutinib-treated CLL. Study-level findings and limits: Public clonotypes (which were uncommon) either contracted or remained stable on treatment.

Measured with immunoSEQ multiplex PCR; TCRdb has only the in-frame clones, and not every one. The sample contains about 140,000 clones, 80% of which appear only once. Germline V gene lookup returns CDR1 MRHNA and CDR2 SNTAGT. CDR3 length equals 15 residues. Trimming cost V 3 bases and J 4 bases, with 15 bases left between them. The source was PBMCs, collected after 36 months of ibrutinib treatment. The sequence came from a human donor with chronic lymphocytic leukemia. V is TRBV6-4 and J is TRBJ1-2; a weak D match, TRBD1 (5 bases). The CDR3 protein is CASSEAQGLGYGYTF. The DNA of the CDR3 is TGTGCCAGCAGTGAAGCGCAGGGCCTTGGCTATGGCTACACCTTC.